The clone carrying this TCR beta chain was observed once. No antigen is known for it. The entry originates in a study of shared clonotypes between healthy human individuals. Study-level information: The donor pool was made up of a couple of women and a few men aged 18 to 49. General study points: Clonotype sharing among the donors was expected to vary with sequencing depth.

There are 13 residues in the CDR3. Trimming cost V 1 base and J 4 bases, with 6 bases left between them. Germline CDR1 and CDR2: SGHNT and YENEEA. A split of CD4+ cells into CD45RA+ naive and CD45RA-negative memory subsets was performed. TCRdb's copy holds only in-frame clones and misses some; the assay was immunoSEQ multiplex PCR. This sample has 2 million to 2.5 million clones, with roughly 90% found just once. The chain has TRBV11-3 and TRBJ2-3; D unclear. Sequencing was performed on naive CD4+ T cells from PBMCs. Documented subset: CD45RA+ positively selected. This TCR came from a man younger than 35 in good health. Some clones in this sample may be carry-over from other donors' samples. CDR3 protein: CASSLVPADTQYF. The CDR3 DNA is TGTGCCAGCAGCTTAGTTCCCGCAGATACGCAGTATTTT.